Here is one T cell receptor (beta chain) with its context. The antigen is unknown. Germline V gene data show CDR1 as KGHDR and CDR2 as SFDVKD. The CDR3 consists of 20 residues. The V and J ends lost 0 bases and 0 bases, in that order; junction bases with no gene match: 8. The authors used about 610 ng of bulk tumor genomic DNA per sample as template. From each primary tumor, several far-apart biopsies were obtained during surgery. The cohort was untreated, with newly diagnosed non-small cell lung cancer undergoing curative surgery. Non-small cell lung cancer patients, newly diagnosed and having surgery with curative intent, served as donors. The data are from a study of immune heterogeneity within non-small cell lung tumors. Study findings and constraints: The study found high-frequency T-cell receptor beta clonotypes largely distinct between individual patients.

TCR beta CDR3 amplification used multiplex PCR with 32 V and 13 J primers. TCRdb redid the calling of the multiplex PCR reads with MiXCR, one entry per CDR3 protein. The data show under 13,000 distinct CDR3 sequences, under 35% seen once. What was sequenced was lung tumor tissue. This rearrangement joins TRBV24-1 to TRBJ2-4; 12 bases are a match to TRBD2. This TCR was recovered from a woman aged 50 to 60 with non-small cell lung cancer. CDR3 sequence (DNA): TGTGCCACCAGTGATTTGCATGGGACTAGCGGGCTGGTAGCCAAAAACATTCAGTACTTC. It codes for CATSDLHGTSGLVAKNIQYF.